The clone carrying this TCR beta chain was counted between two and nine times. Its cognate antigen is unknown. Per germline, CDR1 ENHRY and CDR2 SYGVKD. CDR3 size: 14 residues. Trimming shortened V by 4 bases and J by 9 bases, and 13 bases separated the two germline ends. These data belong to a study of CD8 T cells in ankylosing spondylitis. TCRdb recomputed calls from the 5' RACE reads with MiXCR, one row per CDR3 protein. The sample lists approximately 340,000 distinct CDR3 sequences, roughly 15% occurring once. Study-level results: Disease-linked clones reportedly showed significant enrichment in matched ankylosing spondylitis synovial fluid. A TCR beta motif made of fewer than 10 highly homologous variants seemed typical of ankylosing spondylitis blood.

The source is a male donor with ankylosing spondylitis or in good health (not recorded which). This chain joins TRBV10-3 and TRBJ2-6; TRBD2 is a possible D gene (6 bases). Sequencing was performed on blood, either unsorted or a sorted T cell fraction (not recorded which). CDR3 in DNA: TGTGCCATCAGTGGGGGGGATGGACTCAACGTCCTGACTTTC. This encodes CAISGGDGLNVLTF.